The source of this TCR beta chain is a study of follicular helper T cells after annual influenza vaccination. The germline gives CDR1 SGHTA, CDR2 FQGTGA. V dropped 1 base and J dropped 5 bases, with 9 bases sitting between them. The CDR3 is 13 residues long. Some clones are missing from TCRdb's copy, which holds only in-frame ones; the method was immunoSEQ multiplex PCR. The sample yields about 10,000 clones, roughly 80% seen once. Time point reported: 2015-2016 season, 7 days after influenza vaccination. Subjects lived in the community and lacked influenza vaccine within the prior 6 months. This rearrangement joins TRBV7-3 to TRBJ2-7; D not certain. This sequence originates from an adult who received the influenza vaccine. This sample comprised CXCR5+ CD38- circulating T follicular helper cells from blood, obtained 7 days after influenza vaccination. The subset: circulating Tfh, non-naive CD4+CXCR5+PD-1+ (ICOS+CD38+ or ICOS-CD38-). The CDR3 region has the DNA TGTGCCAGCAGCTTAATATTTGGGGACGAGCAGTACTTC. Translating gives CASSLIFGDEQYF.